The 23 T cell receptor beta chains below come from one sample, sequenced in a study of blood T cell repertoires in COVID-19. Only in-frame clones appear in the TCRdb table, and some are missing; sequencing was by immunoSEQ multiplex PCR. Of 200,000 to 250,000 clones listed, 70% to 90% are singletons. Sequencing was carried out using peripheral blood. Receptors originate from a man at least 80 years old with acute or convalescent COVID-19.

The V and J genes are TRBV18 and TRBJ1-5, with TRBD1 matching 8 bases. The germline V gene encodes CDR1 KGHSH and CDR2 LQKENI. The CDR3 sequence is 15 residues long. With V trimmed by 6 bases and J by 4 bases, 8 bases remained unmatched. The CDR3 DNA is TGTGCCAGCTCCCGAGGGACAGGCGCAAATCAGCCCCAGCATTTT. It codes for CASSRGTGANQPQHF.

This rearrangement joins TRBV2 to TRBJ2-3; a possible D gene is TRBD1 (5 bases). CDR1 SNHLY and CDR2 FYNNEI come from the germline V gene. The CDR3 totals 16 residues. V was cut by 5 bases and J by 4 bases, with 19 bases left in between. As DNA, the CDR3 is TGTGCCAGCAGTTTCGTCTTACTGGGGCCTTCAGATACGCAGTATTTT. Translating it yields CASSFVLLGPSDTQYF.

The rearrangement links TRBV10-3 to TRBJ2-2, with D unresolved. CDR3 length: 15 amino acids. V lost 8 bases and J 6 bases, leaving 19 bases between the germline ends. Per the germline V gene, CDR1 is ENHRY and CDR2 is SYGVKD. CDR3 sequence reads: CAIAPTTAGAGELFF. Written as DNA, the CDR3 is TGTGCCATCGCACCTACTACGGCTGGAGCCGGGGAGCTGTTTTTT.

The chain employs TRBV5-1 and TRBJ2-2; D call uncertain. V was shortened by 0 bases and J by 5 bases, with 8 bases between the two germline ends. Germline V gene lookup returns CDR1 SGHRS and CDR2 YFSETQ. The CDR3 is made up of 14 amino acids. CDR3 amino acids: CASSLGSTTGELFF. CDR3 bases: TGCGCCAGCAGCTTGGGGAGTACGACCGGGGAGCTGTTTTTT.

The table lists this clone with a count of one. The chain carries TRBV19 and TRBJ2-3, with 9 bases that match TRBD2. CDR3 length: 16 amino acids. J was trimmed by 1 base and V by 6 bases; bases with no gene match: 8. Germline V gene sequence: CDR1 LNHDA, CDR2 SQIVND (reference sequence). In DNA, the CDR3 is TGTGCCAGTAGCCGCGGACTAGCGCCGCGCACAGATACGCAGTATTTT. Translation gives CASSRGLAPRTDTQYF.

The genes are TRBV6-1 and TRBJ1-5, with D tentatively TRBD1 (6 bases). Germline V gene lookup returns CDR1 MNHNS and CDR2 SASEGT. V was cut by 1 base and J by 4 bases, with 14 bases left in between. This CDR3 spans 16 amino acids. The CDR3 loop is CASSEEGEGPNQPQHF. The CDR3, as DNA: TGTGCCAGCAGTGAAGAGGGGGAGGGGCCGAATCAGCCCCAGCATTTT.

The chain recombines TRBV2 with TRBJ2-1, with D unresolved. The CDR3 has 16 amino acids. With 2 bases removed from V and 0 bases from J, the gap between germline ends came to 11 bases. Germline V gives CDR1 SNHLY, CDR2 FYNNEI. CDR3 in DNA: TGTGCCAGCAGTGAAAGTCTCGCGAGCTCCTACAATGAGCAGTTCTTC. This codes for CASSESLASSYNEQFF. The variable domain in full, with the rest retrieved from reference TRBV2 and TRBJ2-1, is EPEVTQTPSHQVTQMGQEVILRCVPISNHLYFYWYRQILGQKVEFLVSFYNNEISEKSEIFDDQFSVERPDGSNFTLKIRSTKLEDSAMYFCASSESLASSYNEQFFGPGTRLTVL.

The chain couples TRBV11-2 to TRBJ2-1, with 9 bases lining up with TRBD2. The CDR3 extends over 17 amino acids. Germline-derived CDR1 and CDR2 are SGHAT and FQNNGV. With 6 bases clipped from V and 6 bases from J, the junction kept 15 bases outside the gene matches. For the CDR3, the DNA is TGTGCCAGCAGAAGTGTGACAGCGGGAGGCCCTCTCAATGAGCAGTTCTTC. This sequence encodes CASRSVTAGGPLNEQFF.

This rearrangement joins TRBV28 to TRBJ1-2; 7 positions agree with TRBD1. The CDR3 runs to 14 residues. The germline gives CDR1 MDHEN, CDR2 SYDVKM. V dropped 5 bases and J dropped 5; count of bases not matched to a gene: 8. The CDR3 DNA reads as TGTGCCAGCAGTCCGCCATCGGACAGGTATGGCTACACCTTC. Translation: CASSPPSDRYGYTF.

This chain joins TRBV3-1 (or the pseudogene TRBV3-2) and TRBJ2-1, with no clear D. CDR1 LGHDT and CDR2 YNNKEL come from the germline V gene (reference sequence). CDR3 length: 15 amino acids. The V end lost 1 base, the J end lost 9 bases, and 16 bases lay between the germline ends. DNA of the CDR3: TGTGCCAGCAGCCAAGGGGTCTCAGGTTCGAGTGAGCAGTTCTTC. Its translation is CASSQGVSGSSEQFF.

V usage is TRBV6-6 and J usage is TRBJ1-3, with 7 nucleotides matching TRBD1. This CDR3 region has 15 residues. Germline-derived CDR1 and CDR2 are MNHNY and SVGAGI (reference sequence). Germline trimming cut 7 bases from V and 4 bases from J; bases unmatched to any gene: 10. CDR3 nucleotide sequence: TGTGCCAGCATCTCTACAGGGGTGGGGGGAAACACCATATATTTT. It yields the protein CASISTGVGGNTIYF.

The chain recombines TRBV5-1 with TRBJ2-3; D perhaps matches TRBD1 (5 bases). This CDR3 has 14 amino acids. The germline V gene has CDR1 SGHRS and CDR2 YFSETQ. V lost 4 bases, J lost 0 bases, and 9 bases lay in between. The CDR3 loop reads CASSMGPSTDTQYF. CDR3 DNA sequence: TGCGCCAGCAGCATGGGGCCTAGCACAGATACGCAGTATTTT.

J is TRBJ1-4 and V is TRBV7-9; D is unresolved. This CDR3 is 12 amino acids long. The V end lost 4 bases, the J end lost 9 bases, and 9 bases lay between the germline ends. CDR1 SEHNR and CDR2 FQNEAQ come from the germline V gene (reference sequence). CDR3 in amino acids: CASSSPGKKLFF. CDR3 coding DNA: TGTGCCAGCAGCTCCCCCGGGAAAAAACTGTTTTTT.

V gene TRBV9 combines with J gene TRBJ2-1; 8 bases fit TRBD2. CDR3 length: 19 amino acids. In germline, CDR1 is SGDLS, CDR2 YYNGEE. The J segment lost 0 bases and the V segment lost 4 bases, leaving 15 bases of the junction unmatched. The DNA for the CDR3 is TGTGCCAGCAGCCCCCCTACTCCGCGCAGCGGGAGCTCCTACAATGAGCAGTTCTTC. Its protein product is CASSPPTPRSGSSYNEQFF.

This clone came up once. The chain combines TRBV7-2 with TRBJ1-1, with TRBD1 matching 7 bases. The germline CDR1 and CDR2 sequences are SGHTA and FQGNSA. V shed 6 bases and J 8 bases; nucleotides not matched to a gene: 12. The CDR3 extends over 14 amino acids. The CDR3 is CASSTGTVRREAFF. In nucleotides, the CDR3 is TGTGCCAGCAGTACCGGGACAGTTCGTAGAGAAGCTTTCTTT.

The gene calls are TRBV4-2 and TRBJ2-3; D is undetermined. CDR1 is LGHNA, CDR2 YNFKEQ, per germline. There are 12 residues in the CDR3. V lost 4 bases and J 5 bases, leaving 7 bases between the germline ends. In nucleotides, the CDR3 is TGTGCCAGCAGCCGCACGGGAGATACGCAGTATTTT. Its protein is CASSRTGDTQYF.

The chain combines TRBV11-2 with TRBJ2-1; 7 bases are shared with TRBD2. This CDR3 is 18 amino acids long. The trim removed 3 bases at V and 5 bases at J, leaving 16 bases unmatched. Germline V gene lookup returns CDR1 SGHAT and CDR2 FQNNGV. In nucleotides, the CDR3 is TGTGCCAGCAGCTTGCGGCTAGCGGACCAACCCATCAACAATGAGCAGTTCTTC. Translation: CASSLRLADQPINNEQFF.

The CDR3 DNA reads TGTGCCTGGAGTGGGGGGACAGGCTTCTACGAGCAGTACTTC. This translates into CAWSGGTGFYEQYF. The chain is built from TRBV30 and TRBJ2-7; TRBD1 aligns across 8 bases. From germline, CDR1 is GTSNPN and CDR2 SVGIG (reference sequence). This CDR3 is built from 14 residues. Germline trimming cut 1 base from V and 3 bases from J; bases unmatched to any gene: 5.

The rearrangement uses TRBV5-4 and TRBJ2-5; 7 nucleotides agree with TRBD1. This CDR3 has 16 residues. V lost 2 bases, J lost 4 bases, and 11 bases stayed unmatched. Germline V gene sequence: CDR1 SGHNT, CDR2 YYREEE (reference sequence). The CDR3 DNA reads TGTGCCAGCAGCTTTTGGTTTCAGGGGGTAAGAGAGACCCAGTACTTC. Its protein product is CASSFWFQGVRETQYF.

The rearrangement joins TRBV9 to TRBJ2-7; weak D call: TRBD1 (5 bases). Between the trimmed V and J ends, which lost 0 bases and 5 bases, there was a span of 15 bases. The CDR3 has 15 residues. Germline values: CDR1 SGDLS, CDR2 YYNGEE. The CDR3 loop reads CASSVEGQGTHEQYF. CDR3 nucleotides: TGTGCCAGCAGCGTAGAGGGGCAGGGAACCCACGAGCAGTACTTC.

The chain employs TRBV5-1 and TRBJ2-1, with 14 positions matching TRBD2. This CDR3 region has 15 residues. The germline CDR1 and CDR2 sequences are SGHRS and YFSETQ. Trimming took 4 bases from V and 8 from J; bases not matched to a gene: 5. As DNA, the CDR3 is TGCGCCAGCAGCCTAGGGACTAGCGGGAGCGATGAGCAGTTCTTC. This sequence encodes CASSLGTSGSDEQFF.

This clone has just one count. V is TRBV29-1 and J is TRBJ1-2; 8 bases fit TRBD1. The length of the CDR3 is 14 residues. Germline V CDR1 and CDR2: SQVTM, ANQGSEA. V gave up 4 bases and J gave up 6 bases; unmatched junction bases: 10. The CDR3 bases are TGCAGCGTTGTGGCCGCAGGGGGCATCGATGGCTACACCTTC. This translates into CSVVAAGGIDGYTF. The full variable domain, completed using reference TRBV29-1 and TRBJ1-2, is SAVISQKPSRDICQRGTSLTIQCQVDSQVTMMFWYRQQPGQSLTLIATANQGSEATYESGFVIDKFPISRPNLTFSTLTVSNMSPEDSSIYLCSVVAAGGIDGYTFGSGTRLTVV.

The chain employs TRBV7-8 and TRBJ2-5; 7 bases fit TRBD2. Germline CDR1 is SGHVS and CDR2 is FQNEAQ. CDR3 length: 15 residues. Germline trimming cut 3 bases from V and 2 bases from J; bases unmatched to any gene: 6. The DNA of the CDR3 is TGTGCCAGCAGCTTTAACCGACTAGCTCAAGAGACCCAGTACTTC. Amino acids: CASSFNRLAQETQYF.